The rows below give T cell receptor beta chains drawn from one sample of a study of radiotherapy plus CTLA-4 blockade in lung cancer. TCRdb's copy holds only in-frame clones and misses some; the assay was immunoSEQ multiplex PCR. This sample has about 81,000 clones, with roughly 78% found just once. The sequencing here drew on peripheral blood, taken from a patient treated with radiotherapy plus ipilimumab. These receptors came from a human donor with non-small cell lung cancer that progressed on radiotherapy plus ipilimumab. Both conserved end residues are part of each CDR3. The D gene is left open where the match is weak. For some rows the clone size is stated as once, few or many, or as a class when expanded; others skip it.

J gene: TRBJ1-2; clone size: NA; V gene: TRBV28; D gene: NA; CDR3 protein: CASSLQGASLYGYTF; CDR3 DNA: TGTGCCAGCAGTTTACAGGGAGCCTCCCTCTATGGCTACACCTTC
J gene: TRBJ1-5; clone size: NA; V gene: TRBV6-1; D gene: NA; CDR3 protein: CASSEMQSNQPQHF; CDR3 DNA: TGTGCCAGCAGTGAAATGCAGAGCAATCAGCCCCAGCATTTT
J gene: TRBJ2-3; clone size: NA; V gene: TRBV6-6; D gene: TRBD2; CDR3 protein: CASSYGSGRIGDTQYF; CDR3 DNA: TGTGCCAGCAGTTATGGTAGCGGGAGGATTGGAGATACGCAGTATTTT
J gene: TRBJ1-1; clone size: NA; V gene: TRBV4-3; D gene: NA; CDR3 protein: CASSLNEAWGSAGGAFF; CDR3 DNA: TGCGCCAGCAGCCTTAACGAGGCGTGGGGGTCGGCGGGTGGAGCTTTCTTT
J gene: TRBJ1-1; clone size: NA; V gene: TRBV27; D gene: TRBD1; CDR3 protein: CASSPIQGGNTEAFF; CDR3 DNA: TGTGCCAGCAGTCCCATACAGGGGGGGAACACTGAAGCTTTCTTT
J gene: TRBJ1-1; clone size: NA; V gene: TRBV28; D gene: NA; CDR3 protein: CASSLSGAPTEAFF; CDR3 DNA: TGTGCCAGCAGTTTATCCGGCGCGCCCACTGAAGCTTTCTTT
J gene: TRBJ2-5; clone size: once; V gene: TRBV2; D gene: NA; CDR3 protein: CASSRMRDVQETQYF; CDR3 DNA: TGTGCCAGCAGCCGAATGCGGGATGTCCAAGAGACCCAGTACTTC
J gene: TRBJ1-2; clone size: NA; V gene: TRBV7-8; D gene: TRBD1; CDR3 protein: CASSLLAGQPNYGYTF; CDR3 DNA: TGTGCCAGCAGCTTACTAGCGGGACAGCCTAACTATGGCTACACCTTC
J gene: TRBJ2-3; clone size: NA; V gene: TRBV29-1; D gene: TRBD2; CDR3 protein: CSAGTSGVRSDTQYF; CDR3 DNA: TGCAGCGCCGGGACTAGCGGGGTCCGTTCTGACACGCAGTATTTT
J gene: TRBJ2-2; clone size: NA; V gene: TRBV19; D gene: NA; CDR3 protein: CASRRSDTGELFF; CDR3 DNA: TGTGCCAGTAGGCGGTCCGACACCGGGGAGCTGTTTTTT
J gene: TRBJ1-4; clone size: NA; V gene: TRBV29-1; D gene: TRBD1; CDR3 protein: CSGRTGTNEKLFF; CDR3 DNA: TGCAGCGGAAGGACAGGGACAAATGAAAAACTGTTTTTT
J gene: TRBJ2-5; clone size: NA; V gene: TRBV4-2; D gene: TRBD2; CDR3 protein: CASSQAILGTSGQETQYF; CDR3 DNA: TGTGCCAGCAGCCAAGCCATATTAGGGACTAGCGGACAAGAGACCCAGTACTTC
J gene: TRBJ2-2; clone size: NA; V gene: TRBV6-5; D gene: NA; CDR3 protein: CASSYRPLNTGELFF; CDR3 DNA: TGTGCCAGCAGTTATCGGCCGCTAAACACCGGGGAGCTGTTTTTT
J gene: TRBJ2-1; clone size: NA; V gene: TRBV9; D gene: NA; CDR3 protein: CASSVDGASAEQFF; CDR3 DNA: TGTGCCAGCAGCGTAGATGGGGCTAGCGCTGAGCAGTTCTTC
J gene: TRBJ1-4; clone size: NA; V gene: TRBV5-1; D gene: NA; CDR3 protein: CASSLASGGEKLFF; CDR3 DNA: TGCGCCAGCAGCTTGGCGTCGGGAGGCGAAAAACTGTTTTTT
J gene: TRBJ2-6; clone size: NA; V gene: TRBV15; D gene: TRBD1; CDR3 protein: CATSGLTGGPSGANVLTF; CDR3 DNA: TGTGCCACCAGCGGACTGACAGGGGGTCCCTCAGGGGCCAACGTCCTGACTTTC
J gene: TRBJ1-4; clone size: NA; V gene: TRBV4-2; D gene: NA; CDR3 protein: CASSQDGGRGKGNEKLFF; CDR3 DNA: TGTGCCAGCAGCCAAGATGGAGGGAGAGGGAAGGGGAATGAAAAACTGTTTTTT
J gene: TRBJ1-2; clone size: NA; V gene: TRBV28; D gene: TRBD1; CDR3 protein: CASRVGTGEHGYTF; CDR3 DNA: TGTGCCAGCAGGGTAGGGACAGGGGAACATGGCTACACCTTC
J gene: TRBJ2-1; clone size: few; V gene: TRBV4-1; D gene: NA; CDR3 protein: CASSQEAQSSYNEQFF; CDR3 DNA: TGCGCCAGCAGCCAAGAAGCCCAAAGCTCCTACAATGAGCAGTTCTTC
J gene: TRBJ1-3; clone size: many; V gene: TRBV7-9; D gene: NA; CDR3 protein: CASSPNRVYSGNTIYF; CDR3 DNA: TGTGCCAGCAGCCCAAACAGGGTTTACTCTGGAAACACCATATATTTT
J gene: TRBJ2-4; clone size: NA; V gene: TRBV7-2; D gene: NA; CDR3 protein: CASSYSRSDIQYF; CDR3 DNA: TGTGCCAGCAGCTACTCGAGGTCAGACATTCAGTACTTC
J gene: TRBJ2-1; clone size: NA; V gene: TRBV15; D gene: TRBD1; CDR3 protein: CATSRDRTGYNEQFF; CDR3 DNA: TGTGCCACCAGCAGAGATAGGACAGGATACAATGAGCAGTTCTTC
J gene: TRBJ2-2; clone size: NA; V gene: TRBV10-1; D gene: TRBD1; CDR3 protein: CASRRDRGTGELFF; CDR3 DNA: TGCGCCAGCAGACGGGACAGGGGAACCGGGGAGCTGTTTTTT
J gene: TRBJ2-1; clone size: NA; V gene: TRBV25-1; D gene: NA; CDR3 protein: CASSEDWPSYNEQFF; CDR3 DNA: TGTGCCAGCAGTGAGGACTGGCCTTCCTACAATGAGCAGTTCTTC
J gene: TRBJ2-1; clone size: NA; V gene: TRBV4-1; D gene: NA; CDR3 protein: CASSQTLRGGSYNEQFF; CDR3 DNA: TGCGCCAGCAGCCAGACACTGAGGGGGGGCTCCTACAATGAGCAGTTCTTC
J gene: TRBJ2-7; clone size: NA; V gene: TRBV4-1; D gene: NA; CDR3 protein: CASSQDAGEQYF; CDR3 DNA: TGCGCCAGCAGCCAAGACGCGGGGGAGCAGTACTTC
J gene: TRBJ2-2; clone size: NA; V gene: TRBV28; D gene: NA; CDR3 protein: CASKSGGTGELFF; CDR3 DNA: TGTGCCAGCAAATCAGGCGGTACCGGGGAGCTGTTTTTT
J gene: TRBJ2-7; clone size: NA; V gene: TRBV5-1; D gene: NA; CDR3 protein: CASSYDYEQYF; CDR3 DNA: TGCGCCAGCAGCTACGACTACGAGCAGTACTTC
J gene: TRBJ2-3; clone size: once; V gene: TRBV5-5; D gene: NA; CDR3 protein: CASSPGQSTDTQYF; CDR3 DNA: TGTGCCAGCAGCCCCGGACAGAGCACAGATACGCAGTATTTT
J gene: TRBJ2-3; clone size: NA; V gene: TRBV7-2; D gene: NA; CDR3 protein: CASSLRQGGSTDTQYF; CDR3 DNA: TGTGCCAGCAGCCTACGACAGGGAGGCAGCACAGATACGCAGTATTTT
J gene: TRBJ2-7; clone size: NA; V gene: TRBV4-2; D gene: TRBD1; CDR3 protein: CASSPGQGAYEQYF; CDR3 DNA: TGTGCCAGCAGCCCCGGACAGGGCGCCTACGAGCAGTACTTC
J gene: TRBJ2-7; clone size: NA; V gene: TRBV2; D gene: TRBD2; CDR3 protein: CASRLGLAGSYEQYF; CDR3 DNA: TGTGCCAGCCGTTTGGGACTAGCGGGAAGTTACGAGCAGTACTTC
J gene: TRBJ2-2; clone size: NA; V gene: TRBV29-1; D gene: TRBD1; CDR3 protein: CSVEDQATGGSTGELFF; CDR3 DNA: TGCAGCGTTGAAGATCAGGCGACAGGGGGCAGCACCGGGGAGCTGTTTTTT
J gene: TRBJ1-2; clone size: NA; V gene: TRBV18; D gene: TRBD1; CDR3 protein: CASSKDRVWYGYTF; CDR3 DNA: TGTGCCAGCTCAAAGGACAGGGTTTGGTATGGCTACACCTTC
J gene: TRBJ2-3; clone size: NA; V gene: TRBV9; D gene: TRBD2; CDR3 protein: CASSADSGAGTDTQYF; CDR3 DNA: TGTGCCAGCAGCGCGGATAGCGGGGCCGGCACAGATACGCAGTATTTT
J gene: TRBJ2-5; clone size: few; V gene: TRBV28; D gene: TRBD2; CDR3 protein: CASSFPLDPLSFVSGGAQETQYF; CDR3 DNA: TGTGCCAGCAGTTTCCCGTTGGACCCCCTCTCCTTCGTCTCCGGGGGGGCACAAGAGACCCAGTACTTC
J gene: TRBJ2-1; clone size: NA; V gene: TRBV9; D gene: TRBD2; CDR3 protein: CASSLLAVPYNEQFF; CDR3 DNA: TGTGCCAGCAGCCTACTAGCGGTACCCTACAATGAGCAGTTCTTC
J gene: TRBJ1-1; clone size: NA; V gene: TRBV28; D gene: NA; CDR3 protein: CASSPPSAMNTEAFF; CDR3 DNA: TGTGCCAGCAGTCCCCCCTCGGCCATGAACACTGAAGCTTTCTTT
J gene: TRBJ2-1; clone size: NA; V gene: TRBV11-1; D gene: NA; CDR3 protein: CASSLEQPSNNEQFF; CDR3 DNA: TGTGCCAGCAGCTTAGAACAGCCTTCTAACAATGAGCAGTTCTTC
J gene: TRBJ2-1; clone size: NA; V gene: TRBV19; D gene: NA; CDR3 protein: CASSSRTLGEQFF; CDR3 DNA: TGTGCCAGTAGTAGCCGGACGTTAGGGGAGCAGTTCTTC
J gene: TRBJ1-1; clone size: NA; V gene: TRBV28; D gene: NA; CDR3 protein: CASSSGFEAFF; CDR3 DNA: TGTGCCAGCAGCTCCGGATTTGAAGCTTTCTTT
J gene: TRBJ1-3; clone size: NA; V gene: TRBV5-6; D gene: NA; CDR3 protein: CASRHYWSSGNTIYF; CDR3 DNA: TGTGCCAGCAGACACTACTGGAGCTCTGGAAACACCATATATTTT
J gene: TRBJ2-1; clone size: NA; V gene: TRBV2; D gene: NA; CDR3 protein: CASEKEGGYNEQFF; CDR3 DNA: TGTGCCAGCGAGAAGGAAGGGGGCTACAATGAGCAGTTCTTC
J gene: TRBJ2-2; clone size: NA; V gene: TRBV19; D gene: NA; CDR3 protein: CASNARVDPKLFF; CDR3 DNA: TGTGCCAGTAATGCTCGAGTGGATCCTAAGCTGTTTTTT
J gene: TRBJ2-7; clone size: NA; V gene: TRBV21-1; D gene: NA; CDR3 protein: CASSSPGLAGKNGTYEQYF; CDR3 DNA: TGTGCCAGCAGCTCTCCGGGACTAGCGGGAAAGAACGGGACCTACGAGCAGTACTTC
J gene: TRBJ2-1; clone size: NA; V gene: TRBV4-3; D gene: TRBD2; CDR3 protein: CASSQLPGTSSHNEQFF; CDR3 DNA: TGCGCCAGCAGCCAGCTACCCGGGACTAGCTCCCACAATGAGCAGTTCTTC
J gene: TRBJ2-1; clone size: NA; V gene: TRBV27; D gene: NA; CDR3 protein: CASSLWNVEANEQFF; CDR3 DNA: TGTGCCAGCAGTTTATGGAACGTGGAGGCCAATGAGCAGTTCTTC
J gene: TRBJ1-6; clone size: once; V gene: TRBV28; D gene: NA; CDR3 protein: CASSLQPASSYNSPLHF; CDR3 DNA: TGTGCCAGCAGTTTGCAGCCAGCCAGCTCCTATAATTCACCCCTCCACTTT